One sample yielded the 13 T cell receptor beta chains listed below, sequenced in a study of T cells in Graves' hyperthyroidism and ophthalmopathy. Authors of the study amplified TCR beta CDR3 regions from RNA transcripts. The HTBI primer set served for first-round RT-PCR of the TCR CDR3. TCRdb independently ran MiXCR on the multiplex PCR reads; one entry per CDR3 protein. The repertoire holds around 600,000 distinct CDR3 sequences, about a sixth seen once, with 6.5% to 8% in the top ten. The sequenced sample consisted of blood. The receptor source for this set is a woman younger than 45 with Graves' hyperthyroidism.

The J gene is TRBJ2-7, the V gene TRBV14; D ambiguous. The V gene lost 4 bases and the J gene lost 6 bases, with 13 bases spanning the gap. The CDR3 loop spans 13 amino acids. Germline-derived CDR1 and CDR2 are SGHDN and FVKESK. CDR3 protein: CASSPSFPGEQYF. As DNA, the CDR3 is TGTGCCAGCAGCCCCTCATTCCCGGGCGAGCAGTACTTC.

The rearrangement uses TRBV27 and TRBJ1-2; 12 positions match TRBD1. This CDR3 is built from 14 residues. CDR1 and CDR2 from the germline V gene are MNHEY and SMNVEV (reference sequence). V lost 8 bases, J lost 7 bases, and 8 bases stayed unmatched. For the CDR3, the DNA is TGTGCCAGCGGGAGGGACAGGGGGCTAGGTGGCTACACCTTC. Encoded protein: CASGRDRGLGGYTF.

This clonotype has a count of ten or more. The rearrangement links TRBV5-1 to TRBJ2-7, with TRBD2 matching over 11 bases. V was pared by 1 base and J by 4 bases, with 1 base of the junction left unmatched. The CDR3 extends over 14 amino acids. From germline, CDR1 is SGHRS and CDR2 YFSETQ. In DNA form, the CDR3 reads TGCGCCAGCAGCTTGACTAGCGGGAGATACGAGCAGTACTTC. Translation gives CASSLTSGRYEQYF.

This clonotype was counted many times. This chain uses TRBV13 with TRBJ2-7, with D perhaps TRBD2 (5 bases). The ends were cut back, 3 bases at V and 4 bases at J, with 13 bases in the middle. The CDR3 has 14 amino acids. Germline values: CDR1 PRHDT, CDR2 FYEKMQ (reference sequence). The CDR3 DNA reads TGTGCCAGCAGCTTCGGACTCCTCGGGTACGAGCAGTACTTC. Its translation is CASSFGLLGYEQYF.

This clonotype was seen repeatedly, ten times or more. The rearrangement joins TRBV5-8 to TRBJ1-4, with 7 positions matching TRBD1. Germline loops: CDR1 SGHTS, CDR2 YDEGEE. Trimming cost V 5 bases and J 3 bases; bases outside gene matches: 7. This CDR3 is 15 amino acids long. The CDR3 DNA reads TGTGCCAGCAGTTCAGACAGGGCGGCTAATGAAAAACTGTTTTTT. Protein: CASSSDRAANEKLFF.

This clonotype was recorded a few times. The rearrangement links TRBV24-1 to TRBJ1-2; D is unclear. CDR1 and CDR2 from the germline V gene are KGHDR and SFDVKD. This CDR3 is 12 amino acids long. V was trimmed by 5 bases and J by 7 bases, leaving 10 bases between them. CDR3 nucleotides: TGTGCCACCAGTGGGAAGGTTGGTGGCTACACCTTC. Translating it yields CATSGKVGGYTF.

The sample holds a few counts of this clonotype. The chain carries TRBV5-6 and TRBJ1-2; no clear D. This CDR3 is built from 14 residues. Germline V gives CDR1 SGHDT, CDR2 YYEEEE. V was clipped by 6 bases and J by 1 base, with 13 bases between them. The CDR3 spells CASTDTDDNYGYTF. The CDR3 DNA sequence: TGTGCCAGCACCGACACTGACGATAACTATGGCTACACCTTC.

In its sample, this clonotype was seen many times. V gene TRBV12-3 or TRBV12-4 combines with J gene TRBJ1-4; D is perhaps TRBD1 (5 bases). This CDR3 has 14 amino acids. V lost 1 base and J lost 4, with 7 bases in between. DNA for the CDR3: TGTGCCAGCAGTTTAGGACAGAATAATGAAAAACTGTTTTTT. Protein product: CASSLGQNNEKLFF.

This clonotype was seen repeatedly, ten times or more. One end of the junction does not line up with germline, which may come from a read error. The CDR3 region is CASSLDRDSGELFF. The CDR3 DNA reads as TGTGCCAGCAGTTTAGACAGGGACTCCGGGGAGCTGTTTTTT. The chain employs TRBV11-3 and TRBJ2-2; TRBD1 is a possible D gene (7 bases). The CDR3 consists of 14 residues. CDR1 is SGHNT and CDR2 is YENEEA in the germline V gene. The variable domain in full, with the rest retrieved from reference TRBV11-3 and TRBJ2-2, is EAGVVQSPRYKIIEKKQPVAFWCNPISGHNTLYWYLQNLGQGPELLIRYENEEAVDDSQLPKDRFSAERLKGVDSTLKIQPAELGDSAVYLCASSLDRDSGELFFGEGSRLTVL.

This clonotype was observed at least ten times. J is TRBJ2-1 and V is TRBV6-6; maybe TRBD1 (6 bases). The V and J ends lost 2 bases and 3 bases respectively, with 29 bases between them. CDR1 and CDR2 from the germline V gene are MNHNY and SVGAGI (reference sequence). This CDR3 has 21 amino acids. CDR3 DNA: TGTGCCAGCAGTTACCCGAGACCGGGACAAGGCAACCCTTTAGGCTACAATGAGCAGTTCTTC. It specifies CASSYPRPGQGNPLGYNEQFF.

This clonotype was seen ten or more times. The rearrangement links TRBV7-9 to TRBJ2-1; 7 nucleotides agree with TRBD1. V lost 4 bases to trimming and J lost 9 bases; unmatched junction nucleotides: 9. The V gene's germline CDR1 is SEHNR and CDR2 FQNEAQ (reference sequence). The CDR3 runs to 14 residues. CDR3 sequence: CASSYRGRAGEQFF. The DNA for the CDR3 is TGTGCCAGCAGCTACAGGGGCCGCGCCGGTGAGCAGTTCTTC.

This clonotype has more than one count but fewer than ten. V usage is TRBV9 and J usage is TRBJ1-6, with 8 nucleotides matching TRBD1. Trimming at V came to 0 bases and at J to 9 bases, leaving 8 bases not matched to a gene. Per germline, CDR1 SGDLS and CDR2 YYNGEE. The CDR3 sequence is 16 residues long. CDR3 nucleotide sequence: TGTGCCAGCAGCGTAGATCCCGGGACAGGCCGTTCACCCCTCCACTTT. This gives the protein CASSVDPGTGRSPLHF.

Comments on this clonotype: A much larger clone sits a single nucleotide away, making a read error possible. This chain joins TRBV20-1 and TRBJ2-3; TRBD2 agrees at 8 bases. The junction had 20 bases not matched to a gene; V was cut back by 1 base and J by 8 bases. Germline V gives CDR1 DFQATT, CDR2 SNEGSKA (reference sequence). This CDR3 spans 18 amino acids. The DNA for the CDR3 is TGCAGTGCTAGAGGTTTTGCGGGAGGCCCTTTATTGTCTGGTACGCAGTATTTT. Amino acid sequence: CSARGFAGGPLLSGTQYF.